This TCR beta chain appears in the sequencing data of a study of cytomegalovirus exposure and HLA in healthy donors (dated by TCRdb to the late 2010s). With respect to the entire study: An earlier analysis of several hundred of the donors reported 276 Gb of sequence data and 100 million to 140 million unique TCR beta sequences from some 180 million T cells. Among approximately 370 genotyped donors of the cohort, an average of around 250,000 unique TCR beta nucleotide sequences was sequenced per donor, of which about 19% were non-productive. Roughly 5 DR-DQ haplotypes were handled as single units for association and clustering, since linkage in the cohort was strong. About 280 gigabases of sequencing data and approximately 92 million unique TCR sequences made up an early release that covered 640 HLA-typed donors. In an earlier analysis of 550 to 700 of the donors, high-throughput TCR beta sequencing was used to judge whether each TCR beta V gene segment behaved as functional or pseudogenic. All discovery cohort repertoires had been generated on a single sequencing platform. High-throughput TCR immunosequencing, statistical association of individual TCRs with disease status, and machine learning were combined to predict cytomegalovirus infection status. Both class I and class II loci were covered by HLA typing, at four-digit resolution. The number of donors typed differed by locus, with about 629-640 for A, B, C, DRB1 and DQB1, around 500 for DQA1, under 610 for DPA1, and some 450 for DPB1. The study was designed to test whether signatures of past pathogen exposure could be identified by cataloging public T cell receptors. In the later analysis, no new phenotypic data were used to find candidate immune exposures; instead, reliance was placed on TCR beta sequences and their occurrence across donors. Of the roughly 400 genotyped donors, approximately 80% were placed in the genetic ancestry cluster associated with self-reported Caucasian donors. A later genetic analysis took genome-wide SNP genotypes for about 55% of the 666 donors and used that subset as a discovery cohort. A later analysis re-analyzed previously published TCR beta repertoires from roughly 690 donors and added high-resolution HLA genotyping to study TCR occurrence patterns. The study used immunosequencing to profile the T cell repertoires of under 700 subjects and linked those repertoires to cytomegalovirus serostatus. Donor age, sex, ethnicity and CMV serostatus were compiled together with the repertoire data. A separate validation cohort of approximately 130 different subjects was used in addition to the roughly 620-subject first cohort.

In total, 666 healthy bone marrow donors made up the cohort. Cohort members were all nominally healthy when sampled, although unrecorded immune exposures were likely present. The donor was CMV seronegative and belonged to the group of 352 seronegative cohort members. Each donor provided a peripheral blood sample, and peripheral blood mononuclear cells were used for TCR beta sequencing. The Qiagen DNeasy Blood Extraction Kit was used to extract genomic DNA from the blood cell samples. Library prep was done by the immunoSEQ multiplex PCR assay. For the multiplex PCR, a mixture combining 60 forward primers for TCR Vbeta segments and 13 reverse primers for TCR Jbeta segments was used. Amplification of the CDR3 region of rearranged TCR beta genes was performed with a multiplex PCR assay on genomic DNA. The amplified TCR beta libraries were sequenced on the Illumina HiSeq System as 87-base-pair reads. Regarding the original processing steps: A later analysis counted about 80 million unique TCR beta chains across the 550 to 800 repertoires, and 10 million to 11 million of these chains were shared by at least two donors. A nearest-neighbor algorithm error-corrected the raw reads and collapsed the reads into unique sequences, merging closely related sequences to remove PCR and sequencing errors. CDR3 sequences were aligned to IMGT reference sequences to assign V, D and J gene segments. For a sequence to be retained, a match of at least six nucleotides to both a V gene segment and a J gene segment was required. Rearrangements were called productive when the CDR3 lacked stop codons and stayed in frame with V and J; all others were non-productive. Following IMGT convention, CDR3 was defined as the stretch from the second conserved V-encoded cysteine up to the conserved J-encoded phenylalanine. The earlier analysis of about 590 of the donors excluded sequences that lacked an unambiguous match to a single V gene segment. In an earlier analysis of approximately 610 of the donors, V segments were called functional above 56.7% productive rearrangements and were called segregating when the between-donor standard deviation exceeded 5%. A statistical classification framework was developed to diagnose cytomegalovirus status using the catalog of TCR beta chain sequences. In a later analysis, V and J genes were assigned by comparing TCR nucleotide sequences against IMGT/GENE-DB human TR gene sequences. Using the TCRdist pipeline, a later analysis assigned CDR3 sequences along with most-parsimonious VDJ recombination scenarios. In a later analysis, each TCR beta chain was defined by its CDR3 amino acid sequence together with its V-gene family, and reads lacking a unique V-gene family were excluded. In a later analysis, a few hundred highly shared, low-generation-probability nucleotide sequences were removed to address suspected cross-contamination and a sequencing artifact. In a later analysis, a clonal expansion index for each public chain was calculated from normalized within-repertoire ranks of inferred template counts. In a later analysis, generation probabilities were computed with a VDJ recombination model fitted to out-of-frame rearrangements, and the resulting probabilities were checked against IGoR. In a later analysis, TCR-TCR, TCR-HLA and TCR-CMV co-occurrence was scored with hypergeometric tests, and a repertoire-size bias correction was applied to TCR pairs. False discovery rates were estimated in a later analysis by permuting HLA or CMV assignments 20 times. In a later analysis, co-occurring TCRs were grouped using DBSCAN, with TCRdist sequence similarity added in when clustering inside HLA-allele-positive subsets. Repertoires with fewer than 30,000 or more than 120,000 public chains were left out of co-occurrence clustering, as were a handful of repertoires with anomalous nucleotide sharing. TCRdb took this table from immuneACCESS and kept in-frame rearrangements with V and J called. Such tables lack part of the clones; where checked against another copy, unresolved V genes explain under half of the gap, and the rest is unexplained. From that table come the V and J calls and clone size; the DNA was used to work out D and trimming. This sample holds about 140,000 clones; 61% were observed only once. Of the sample, about 1.8% falls within the top ten clones.

Regarding this clone: The antigen this receptor binds is unknown. The input lacks base qualities; no much larger clone sits a single base away.

General findings and caveats noted by the study authors: In a later analysis, several top co-occurrence clusters were reported to appear linked to parvovirus B19, influenza, CMV and Epstein-Barr virus. Correlated functional status among segregating V segments might be attributable to linkage disequilibrium, but an unknown experimental factor could not be ruled out. Because HLA typing was missing for some donors at each locus, association tests included only the typed subset. A total of around 150 TCR beta chains were listed by the study as associated with cytomegalovirus. Because counts were too low, about 18 rarely observed V segments, including chromosome 9 orphons, were excluded from the earlier analysis of several hundred of the donors. Some IMGT-functional V segments, including TRBV6-2 and TRBV6-3, could not be distinguished by the 87-base-pair reads and were therefore excluded. A further reported finding was that TCR beta sequences accurately predicted the HLA-A and HLA-B alleles for most subjects in the first cohort. In a later analysis, TCR association rates were found to vary across HLA loci, with the most associated TCRs seen for DRB1 alleles and the fewest for HLA-C alleles. In a later genetic analysis, a missense DCLRE1C variant was associated with V-gene and J-gene trimming of TCR beta chains, and the association was replicated in an independent cohort. At a false discovery rate of 0.05, a later analysis linked roughly 17,000 TCR beta sequences to specific HLA alleles. The only immune exposure information available for the cohort was CMV serostatus. A later genetic analysis reported fewer N-insertions in productive TCRs among donors in an Asian-associated ancestry cluster than the roughly 700-donor mean. Compared with equally common non-associated chains, HLA-associated TCR beta chains in a later analysis were more clonally expanded and had lower generation probabilities. This cohort had only TCR beta chains sequenced, and the lack of alpha or paired-chain data limited which features could be detected. When HLA alleles, especially DR and DQ, strongly co-occurred, attributing TCR associations to individual alleles was difficult. According to a later analysis, most CMV-associated TCR beta chains appeared to be HLA-restricted, and the HLA associations seemed to be driven largely by CMV exposure. The classifier was reported to diagnose cytomegalovirus status with high specificity and sensitivity in both the original and validation cohorts. Most TCR sequences were seen in very few donors, while some public TCRs were found in many individuals. A cluster of highly shared sequence variants was judged likely to represent a technical artifact of the sequencing pipeline. The presence/absence analyses assumed that sequencing depth was roughly uniform across donors, and that assumption may not be true. Broadly in line with IMGT annotations, most TCR beta V segments showed up in productive rearrangements about 90% or about 30% of the time in an earlier analysis of around 550 of the donors. It was suggested by the authors that the approach could potentially be generalized to other disease states and immunological phenotypes. A few of the identified cytomegalovirus-associated TCR beta chains were confirmed in vitro to be specific for cytomegalovirus antigens.

The CDR3 contains 14 residues, cysteine and phenylalanine counted. Of the read, only the CDR3 DNA is kept; its 42 bases are in frame from base 1. Trimming accounts for 8 bases at V and 6 bases at J, while the number of junction bases matched to no gene is 12. CDR1 and CDR2 were assigned from the germline V gene as MGHDK and SYGVNS. The clonotype comes from a male donor in good health and CMV-seronegative. What was sequenced was PBMCs. The chain employs TRBV25-1 and TRBJ2-7, and 8 junction bases match TRBD1. The CDR3 reads as follows: CASDSRTGRREQYF. The sequenced DNA is TGTGCCAGCGACTCCCGGACAGGGCGCCGCGAGCAGTACTTC.